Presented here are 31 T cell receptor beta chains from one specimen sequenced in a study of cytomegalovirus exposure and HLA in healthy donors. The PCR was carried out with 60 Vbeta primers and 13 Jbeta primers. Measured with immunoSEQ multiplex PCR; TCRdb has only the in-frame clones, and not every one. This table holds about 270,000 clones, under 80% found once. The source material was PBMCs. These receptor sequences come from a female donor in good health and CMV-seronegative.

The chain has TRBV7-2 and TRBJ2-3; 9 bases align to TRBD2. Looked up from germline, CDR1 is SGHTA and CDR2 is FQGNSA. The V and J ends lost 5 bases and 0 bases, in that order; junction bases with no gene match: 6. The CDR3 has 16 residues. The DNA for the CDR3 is TGTGCCAGCAGCCGGACTAGCGTATCTAGCACAGATACGCAGTATTTT. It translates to CASSRTSVSSTDTQYF. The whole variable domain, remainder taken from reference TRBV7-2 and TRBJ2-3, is GAGVSQSPSNKVTEKGKDVELRCDPISGHTALYWYRQSLGQGLEFLIYFQGNSAPDKSGLPSDRFSAERTGGSVSTLTIQRTQQEDSAVYLCASSRTSVSSTDTQYFGPGTRLTVL.

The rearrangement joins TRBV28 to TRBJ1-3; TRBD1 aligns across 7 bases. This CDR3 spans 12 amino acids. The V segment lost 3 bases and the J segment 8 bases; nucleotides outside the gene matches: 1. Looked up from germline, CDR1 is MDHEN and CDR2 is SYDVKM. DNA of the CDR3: TGTGCCAGCAGTTTCCAGGGGGACACCATATATTTT. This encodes CASSFQGDTIYF.

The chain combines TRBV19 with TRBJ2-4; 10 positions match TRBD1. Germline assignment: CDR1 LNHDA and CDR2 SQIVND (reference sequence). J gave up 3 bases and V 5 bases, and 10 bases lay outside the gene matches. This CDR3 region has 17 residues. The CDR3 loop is CASSETGGRSVKNIQYF. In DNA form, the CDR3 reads TGTGCCAGTAGTGAGACAGGGGGCCGTTCGGTCAAAAACATTCAGTACTTC. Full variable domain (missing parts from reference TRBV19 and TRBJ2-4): DGGITQSPKYLFRKEGQNVTLSCEQNLNHDAMYWYRQDPGQGLRLIYYSQIVNDFQKGDIAEGYSVSREKKESFPLTVTSAQKNPTAFYLCASSETGGRSVKNIQYFGAGTRLSVL.

The CDR3 sequence: CASSLSPGVQETQYF. CDR3 coding DNA: TGTGCCAGCAGTTTATCACCGGGGGTCCAAGAGACCCAGTACTTC. This sequence joins TRBV27 and TRBJ2-5, with a possible D match to TRBD2 (6 bases). Per germline, CDR1 MNHEY and CDR2 SMNVEV (reference sequence). V shed 0 bases and J shed 1 base, with 9 bases lying between them. CDR3 size: 15 residues.

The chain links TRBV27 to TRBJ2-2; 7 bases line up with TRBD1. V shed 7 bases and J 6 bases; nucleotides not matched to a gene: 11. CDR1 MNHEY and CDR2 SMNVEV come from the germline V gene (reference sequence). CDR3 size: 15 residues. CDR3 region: CASTPATGVAGELFF. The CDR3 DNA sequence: TGTGCCAGCACCCCGGCCACAGGGGTTGCCGGGGAGCTGTTTTTT.

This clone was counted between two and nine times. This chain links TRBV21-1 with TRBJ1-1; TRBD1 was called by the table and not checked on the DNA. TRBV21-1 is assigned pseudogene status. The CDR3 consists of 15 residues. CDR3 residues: CASSKARDTHTEAFF. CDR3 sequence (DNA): TGTGCCAGCAGCAAAGCCAGAGACACGCACACTGAAGCTTTCTTT.

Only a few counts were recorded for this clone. The CDR3, as DNA: TGTGCCAGCAGCACAGACGGGAACACTGAAGCTTTCTTT. It is translated as CASSTDGNTEAFF. The rearrangement links TRBV14 to TRBJ1-1; D unclear. Germline V gene data show CDR1 as SGHDN and CDR2 as FVKESK. The length of the CDR3 is 13 residues. Trimming left V 5 bases short and J 1 base short, with 8 bases between.

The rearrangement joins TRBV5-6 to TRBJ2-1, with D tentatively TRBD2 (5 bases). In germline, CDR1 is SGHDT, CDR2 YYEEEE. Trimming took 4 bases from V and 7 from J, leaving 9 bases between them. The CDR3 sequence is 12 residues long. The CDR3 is CASSLTSNEQFF. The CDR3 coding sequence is TGTGCCAGCAGCCTTACTAGTAATGAGCAGTTCTTC.

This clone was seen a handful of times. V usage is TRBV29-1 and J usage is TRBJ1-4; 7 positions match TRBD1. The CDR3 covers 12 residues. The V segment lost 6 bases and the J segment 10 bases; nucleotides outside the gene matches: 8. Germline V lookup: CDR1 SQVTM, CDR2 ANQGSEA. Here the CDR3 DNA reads TGCAGCGTGCGGGACAGCTCGCGAAAACTGTTTTTT. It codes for CSVRDSSRKLFF.

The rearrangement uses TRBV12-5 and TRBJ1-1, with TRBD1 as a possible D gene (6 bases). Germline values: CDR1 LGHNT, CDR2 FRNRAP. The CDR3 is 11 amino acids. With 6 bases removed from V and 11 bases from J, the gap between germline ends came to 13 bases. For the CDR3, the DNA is TGTGCTAGTGGCATGTCAGGGGAGGCTTTCTTT. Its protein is CASGMSGEAFF.

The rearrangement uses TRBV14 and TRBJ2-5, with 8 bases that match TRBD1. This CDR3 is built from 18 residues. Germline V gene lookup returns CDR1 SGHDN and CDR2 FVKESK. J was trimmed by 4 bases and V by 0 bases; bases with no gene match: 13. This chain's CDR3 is CASSQDFRGRSRGETQYF. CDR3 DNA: TGTGCCAGCAGCCAAGATTTCAGGGGGCGCAGCCGTGGAGAGACCCAGTACTTC.

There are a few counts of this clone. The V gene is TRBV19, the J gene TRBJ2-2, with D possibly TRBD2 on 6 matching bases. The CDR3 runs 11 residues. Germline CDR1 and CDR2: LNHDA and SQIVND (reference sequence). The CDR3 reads CATWGAGELFF. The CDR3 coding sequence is TGTGCGACGTGGGGGGCCGGGGAGCTGTTTTTT.

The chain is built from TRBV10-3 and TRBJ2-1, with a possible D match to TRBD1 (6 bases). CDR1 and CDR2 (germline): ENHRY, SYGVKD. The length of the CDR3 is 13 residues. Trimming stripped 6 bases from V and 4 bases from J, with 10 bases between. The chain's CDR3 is CAISRTAYNEQFF. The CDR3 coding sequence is TGTGCCATCAGCCGGACAGCTTACAATGAGCAGTTCTTC.

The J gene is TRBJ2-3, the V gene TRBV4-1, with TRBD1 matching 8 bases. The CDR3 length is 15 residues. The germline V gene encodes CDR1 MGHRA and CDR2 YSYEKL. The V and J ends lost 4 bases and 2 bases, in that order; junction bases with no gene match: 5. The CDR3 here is CASSPEDRVTDTQYF. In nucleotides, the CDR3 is TGCGCCAGCAGCCCCGAGGACAGGGTCACAGATACGCAGTATTTT.

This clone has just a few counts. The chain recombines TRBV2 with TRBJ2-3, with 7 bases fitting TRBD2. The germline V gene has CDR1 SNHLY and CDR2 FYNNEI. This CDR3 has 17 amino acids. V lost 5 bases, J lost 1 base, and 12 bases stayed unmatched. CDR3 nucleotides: TGTGCCAGCAGTCACCCAACGGGAGGTCGGGGCACAGATACGCAGTATTTT. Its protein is CASSHPTGGRGTDTQYF.

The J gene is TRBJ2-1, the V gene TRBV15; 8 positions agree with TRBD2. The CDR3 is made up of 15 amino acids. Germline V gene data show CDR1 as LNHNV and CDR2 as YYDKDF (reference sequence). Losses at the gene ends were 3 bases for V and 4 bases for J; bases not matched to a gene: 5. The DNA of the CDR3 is TGTGCCACCAGCAGCGGGAGGGGGGTGTACAATGAGCAGTTCTTC. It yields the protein CATSSGRGVYNEQFF.

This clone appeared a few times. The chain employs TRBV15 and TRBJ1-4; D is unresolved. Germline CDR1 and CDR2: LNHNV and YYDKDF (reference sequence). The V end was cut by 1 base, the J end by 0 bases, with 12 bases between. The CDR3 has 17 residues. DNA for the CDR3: TGTGCCACCAGCAGAGCGGGCAGGAGGTCAACTAATGAAAAACTGTTTTTT. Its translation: CATSRAGRRSTNEKLFF.

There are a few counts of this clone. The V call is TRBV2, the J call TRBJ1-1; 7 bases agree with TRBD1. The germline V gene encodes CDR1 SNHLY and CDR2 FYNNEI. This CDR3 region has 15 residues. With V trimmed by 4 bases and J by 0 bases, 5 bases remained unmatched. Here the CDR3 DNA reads TGTGCCAGCAGTGGTGGGACAGTCATGAACACTGAAGCTTTCTTT. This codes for CASSGGTVMNTEAFF.

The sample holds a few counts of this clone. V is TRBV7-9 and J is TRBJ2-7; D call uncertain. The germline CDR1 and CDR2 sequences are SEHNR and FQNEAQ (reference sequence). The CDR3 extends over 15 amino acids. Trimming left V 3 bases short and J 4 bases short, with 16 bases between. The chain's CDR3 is CASSFPGDPQYEQYF. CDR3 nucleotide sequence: TGTGCCAGCAGCTTCCCTGGCGACCCACAGTACGAGCAGTACTTC.

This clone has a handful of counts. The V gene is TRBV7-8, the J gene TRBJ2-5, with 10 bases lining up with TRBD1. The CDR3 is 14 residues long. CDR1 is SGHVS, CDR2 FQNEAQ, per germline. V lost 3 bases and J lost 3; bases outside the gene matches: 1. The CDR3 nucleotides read TGTGCCAGCAGCTTGGGGACAGGGGAAGAGACCCAGTACTTC. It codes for CASSLGTGEETQYF.

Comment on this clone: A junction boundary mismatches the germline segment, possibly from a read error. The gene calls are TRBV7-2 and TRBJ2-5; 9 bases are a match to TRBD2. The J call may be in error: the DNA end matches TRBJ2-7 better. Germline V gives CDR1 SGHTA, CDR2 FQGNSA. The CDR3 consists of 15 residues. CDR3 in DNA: TGTGCCAGCAACTTAGGGACTAGCCCAGAATACGAGCAGTACTTC. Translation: CASNLGTSPEYEQYF.

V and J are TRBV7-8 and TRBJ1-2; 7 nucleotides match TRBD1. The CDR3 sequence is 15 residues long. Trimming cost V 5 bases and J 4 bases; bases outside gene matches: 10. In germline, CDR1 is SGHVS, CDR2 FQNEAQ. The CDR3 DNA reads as TGTGCCAGCAGCCCCCGGACAGGAGTGTTCTATGGCTACACCTTC. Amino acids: CASSPRTGVFYGYTF.

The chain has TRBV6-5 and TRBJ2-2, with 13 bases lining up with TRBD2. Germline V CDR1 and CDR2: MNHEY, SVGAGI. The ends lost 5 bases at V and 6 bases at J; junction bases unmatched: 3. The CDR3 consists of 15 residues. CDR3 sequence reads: CASSRTSGRAGELFF. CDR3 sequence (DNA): TGTGCCAGCAGTAGGACTAGCGGGAGAGCCGGGGAGCTGTTTTTT.

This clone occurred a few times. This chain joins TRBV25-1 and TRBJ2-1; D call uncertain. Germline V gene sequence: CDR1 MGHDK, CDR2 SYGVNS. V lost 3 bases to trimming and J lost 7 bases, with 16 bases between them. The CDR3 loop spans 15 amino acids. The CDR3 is CASSEAPPGANEQFF. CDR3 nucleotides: TGTGCCAGCAGTGAGGCTCCGCCCGGAGCAAATGAGCAGTTCTTC.

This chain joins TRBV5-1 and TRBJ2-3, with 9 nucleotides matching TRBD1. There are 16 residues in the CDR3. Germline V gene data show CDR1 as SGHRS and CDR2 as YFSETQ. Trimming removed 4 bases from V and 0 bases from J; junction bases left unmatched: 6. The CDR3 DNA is TGCGCCAGCAGCAGACTGGGACAGGGCAGCACAGATACGCAGTATTTT. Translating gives CASSRLGQGSTDTQYF.

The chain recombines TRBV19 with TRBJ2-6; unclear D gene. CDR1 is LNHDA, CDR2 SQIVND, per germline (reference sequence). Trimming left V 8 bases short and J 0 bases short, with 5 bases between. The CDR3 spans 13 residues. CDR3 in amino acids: CASLFSGANVLTF. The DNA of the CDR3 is TGTGCCAGTCTCTTCTCTGGGGCCAACGTCCTGACTTTC.

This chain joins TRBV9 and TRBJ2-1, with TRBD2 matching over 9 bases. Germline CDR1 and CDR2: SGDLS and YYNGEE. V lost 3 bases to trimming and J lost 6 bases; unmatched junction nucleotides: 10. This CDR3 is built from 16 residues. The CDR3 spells CASSDHSGTSSNEQFF. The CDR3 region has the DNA TGTGCCAGCAGCGACCACTCCGGGACTAGCAGCAATGAGCAGTTCTTC.

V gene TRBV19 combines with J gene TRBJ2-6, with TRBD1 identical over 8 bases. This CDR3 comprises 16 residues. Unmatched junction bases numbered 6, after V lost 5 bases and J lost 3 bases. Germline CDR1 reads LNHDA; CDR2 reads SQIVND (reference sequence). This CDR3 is CASSGQGADGANVLTF. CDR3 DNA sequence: TGTGCCAGTAGTGGCCAGGGGGCGGATGGGGCCAACGTCCTGACTTTC.

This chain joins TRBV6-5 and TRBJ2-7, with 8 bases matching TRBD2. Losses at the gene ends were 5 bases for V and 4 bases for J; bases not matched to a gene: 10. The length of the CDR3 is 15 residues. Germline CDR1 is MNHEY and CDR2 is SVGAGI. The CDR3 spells CASSLTGGLLYEQYF. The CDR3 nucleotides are TGTGCCAGCAGTCTGACGGGAGGGCTTTTGTACGAGCAGTACTTC.

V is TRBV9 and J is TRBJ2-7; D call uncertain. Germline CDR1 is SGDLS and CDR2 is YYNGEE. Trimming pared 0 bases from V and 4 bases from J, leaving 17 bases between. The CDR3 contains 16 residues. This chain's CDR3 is CASSVGADTRAYEQYF. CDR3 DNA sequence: TGTGCCAGCAGCGTAGGGGCCGACACACGCGCTTACGAGCAGTACTTC.

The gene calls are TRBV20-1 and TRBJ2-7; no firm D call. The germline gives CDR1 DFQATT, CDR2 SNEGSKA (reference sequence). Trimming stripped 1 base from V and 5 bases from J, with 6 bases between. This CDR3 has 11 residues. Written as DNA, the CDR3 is TGCAGTGCTAGAGTAGATCACGAGCAGTACTTC. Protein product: CSARVDHEQYF.